This TCR beta chain emerged from a study of blood T cell repertoires in COVID-19. The CDR3 extends over 15 amino acids. The germline V and J ends were trimmed by 4 bases and 7 bases, with 15 bases remaining between them. The V gene's germline CDR1 is SGHRS and CDR2 YFSETQ. Using immunoSEQ multiplex PCR, the repertoire was profiled, and TCRdb retains in-frame clones only, with some absent. Here the sample spans more than 95,000 clones, approximately 80% being singletons. Sequenced: peripheral blood. The chain recombines TRBV5-1 with TRBJ1-6, with D perhaps matching TRBD1 (6 bases). The receptor was derived from a man aged 60-69 years with acute or convalescent COVID-19. The CDR3 loop reads CASSGRSGVNSPLHF. The CDR3 DNA follows: TGCGCCAGCAGCGGAAGATCAGGGGTGAATTCACCCCTCCACTTT.